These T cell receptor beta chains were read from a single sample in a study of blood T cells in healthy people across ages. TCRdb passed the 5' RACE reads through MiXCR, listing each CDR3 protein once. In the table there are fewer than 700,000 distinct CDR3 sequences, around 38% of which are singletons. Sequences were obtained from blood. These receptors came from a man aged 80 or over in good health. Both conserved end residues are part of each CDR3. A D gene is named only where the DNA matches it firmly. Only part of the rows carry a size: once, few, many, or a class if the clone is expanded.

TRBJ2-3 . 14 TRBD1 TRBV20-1 CSASRQGGTDTQYF TGCAGTGCTAGCCGACAGGGCGGCACAGATACGCAGTATTTT
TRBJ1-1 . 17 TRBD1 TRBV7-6 CASSLAPTGGVYTEAFF TGTGCCAGCAGCTTAGCGCCAACAGGGGGAGTTTACACTGAAGCTTTCTTT
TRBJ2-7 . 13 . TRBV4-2 CASSQVQGSEQYF TGTGCCAGCAGCCAAGTCCAGGGGTCCGAGCAGTACTTC
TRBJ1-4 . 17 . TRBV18 CASSDAGQQGGGEKLFF TGTGCCAGCTCCGACGCTGGCCAACAGGGAGGCGGAGAAAAACTGTTTTTT
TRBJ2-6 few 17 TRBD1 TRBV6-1 CASSGRTGKSGANVLTF TGTGCCAGCAGTGGGCGGACAGGGAAGTCCGGGGCCAACGTCCTGACTTTC
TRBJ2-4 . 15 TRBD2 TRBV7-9 CASSSGLDSKNIQYF TGTGCCAGCAGCTCGGGACTAGATAGCAAAAACATTCAGTACTTC
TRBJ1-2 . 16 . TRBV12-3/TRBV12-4 CASSSNSRQANYGYTF TGTGCCAGCAGTTCCAATAGTCGACAGGCTAACTATGGCTACACCTTC
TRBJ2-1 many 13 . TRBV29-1 CSVSRRERGEQFF TGCAGCGTCAGCCGTCGGGAGAGGGGTGAGCAGTTCTTC
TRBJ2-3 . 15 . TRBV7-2 CASSLRNPHTDTQYF TGTGCCAGCAGCTTACGTAATCCCCACACAGATACGCAGTATTTT
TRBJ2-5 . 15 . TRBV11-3 CASSRTQGFHNEQYF TGTGCCAGCAGCCGAACACAGGGTTTTCACAATGAGCAGTACTTC
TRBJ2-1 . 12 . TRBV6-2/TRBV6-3 CASKQSYNEQFF TGTGCCAGCAAACAGTCATACAATGAGCAGTTCTTC
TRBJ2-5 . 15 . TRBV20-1 CSANGVRASKGTQYF TGCAGTGCTAACGGGGTACGGGCTAGCAAGGGGACCCAGTACTTC
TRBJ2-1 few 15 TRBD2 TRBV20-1 CSVTLRGVTPEEQFF TGCAGTGTAACACTACGGGGGGTGACGCCAGAAGAGCAGTTCTTC
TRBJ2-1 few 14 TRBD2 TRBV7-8 CASSLILAGRGQFF TGTGCCAGCAGCTTAATCCTAGCGGGGAGGGGGCAGTTCTTC
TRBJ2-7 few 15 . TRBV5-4 CASSPGGDMGYEQYF TGTGCCAGCAGCCCCGGAGGGGATATGGGCTACGAGCAGTACTTC
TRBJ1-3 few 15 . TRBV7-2 CASSLARSSGNTIYF TGTGCCAGCAGCTTAGCCCGCTCCTCTGGAAACACCATATATTTT
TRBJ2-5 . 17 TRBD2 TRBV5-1 CASSLFPGTSGRRTQYF TGCGCCAGCAGCTTGTTCCCCGGGACTAGCGGGAGGCGGACCCAGTACTTC
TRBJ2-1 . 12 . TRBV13 CASSAEEGEQFF TGTGCCAGCAGCGCCGAGGAGGGTGAGCAGTTCTTC
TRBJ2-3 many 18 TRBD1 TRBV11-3 CASSSGTGDHQSTDTQYF TGTGCCAGCAGCTCAGGGACAGGGGACCACCAGAGCACAGATACGCAGTATTTT
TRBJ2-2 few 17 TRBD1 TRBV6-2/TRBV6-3 CASSYTRTGKNTGELFF TGTGCCAGCAGTTATACCCGGACAGGGAAAAACACCGGGGAGCTGTTTTTT